This T cell receptor (beta chain) is drawn from a study of T cell responses to AZD1222 COVID-19 vaccine. Germline V gene lookup returns CDR1 SGHTA and CDR2 FQGNSA. CDR3 length: 15 residues. The ends lost 6 bases at V and 0 bases at J; junction bases unmatched: 7. Findings of the study overall: Sampling that yielded the repertoires occurred only after the peak T cell response. Spike-specific TCR breadth and depth grew following two AZD1222 doses.

Note on this clone: Its target is unknown.

Profiling relied on immunoSEQ multiplex PCR, and the TCRdb table lists in-frame clones only, not all of them. The table includes some 84,000 clones, roughly 89% detected once. The sequencing used peripheral blood, collected 28 days after the second AZD1222 dose. This chain links TRBV7-2 with TRBJ2-7; 8 bases map to TRBD1. This TCR came from an adult who received the AZD1222 COVID-19 vaccine. CDR3 nucleotide sequence: TGTGCCAGCAGGGGATGGACAGGGCACTCCTACGAGCAGTACTTC. It is translated as CASRGWTGHSYEQYF.